This entry is about one TCR beta chain. These data belong to a study of blood T cell repertoires in COVID-19. Germline V gene lookup returns CDR1 SGHVS and CDR2 FNYEAQ. The CDR3 extends over 15 amino acids. Trimming shortened V by 5 bases and J by 5 bases, and 18 bases separated the two germline ends. Method: immunoSEQ multiplex PCR; TCRdb's copy keeps in-frame clones and lacks some. This table has fewer than 350,000 clones, less than 90% appearing once. The receptor was isolated from a woman under 40 with COVID-19, enrolled during active disease. Sequencing input: peripheral blood. This chain connects TRBV7-6 to TRBJ2-5, with D possibly matching TRBD2 (5 bases). The CDR3 protein is CASSGLIEGWETQYF. Written as DNA, the CDR3 is TGTGCCAGCAGCGGCCTGATTGAGGGATGGGAGACCCAGTACTTC.